The 5 T cell receptor beta chains below all came from one sample that was sequenced in a study of blood T cell repertoires in COVID-19. Here immunoSEQ multiplex PCR was the method, and the copy in TCRdb shows in-frame clones only, minus some. Of some 130,000 clones in the sample, around 89% are singletons; the top ten hold around 4.2%. Sequenced: peripheral blood. These receptor sequences come from a man in his sixties with COVID-19, enrolled during active disease.

The chain carries TRBV18 and TRBJ1-6; tentatively, D is TRBD1 (6 bases). This CDR3 spans 16 amino acids. Looked up from germline, CDR1 is KGHSH and CDR2 is LQKENI. Between the trimmed V and J ends, which lost 4 bases and 7 bases, there was a span of 17 bases. The CDR3 region has the DNA TGTGCCAGCTCACGCGCAACAGGGTCAGGGAATTCACCCCTCCACTTT. Translation: CASSRATGSGNSPLHF.

J is TRBJ1-2 and V is TRBV6-5, with a possible D match to TRBD1 (6 bases). Deletions cut 6 bases from V and 4 bases from J, with 15 bases between. Germline-derived CDR1 and CDR2 are MNHEY and SVGAGI. The CDR3 spans 14 residues. For the CDR3, the DNA is TGTGCCAGCAGAGAGAGACAGGCGTCCTATGGCTACACCTTC. Protein sequence: CASRERQASYGYTF.

The chain couples TRBV3-1 (or the pseudogene TRBV3-2) to TRBJ1-4; the D is unclear. The ends were cut back, 0 bases at V and 8 bases at J, with 10 bases in the middle. CDR3 length: 14 residues. Germline CDR1 LGHDT, CDR2 YNNKEL (reference sequence). The CDR3 DNA reads TGTGCCAGCAGCCAAGAGATCCCGCGAGAAAAACTGTTTTTT. Translated, it gives CASSQEIPREKLFF.

This clone was observed once. The chain uses TRBV5-4 and TRBJ2-3; no definite D call. Trimming left V 2 bases short and J 2 bases short, with 9 bases between. Germline V lookup: CDR1 SGHNT, CDR2 YYREEE (reference sequence). This CDR3 is 14 amino acids long. The CDR3 coding sequence is TGTGCCAGCAGCTTAGCCCTCTACACAGATACGCAGTATTTT. Protein product: CASSLALYTDTQYF. Drawing the rest from reference TRBV5-4 and TRBJ2-3, the complete variable domain is ETGVTQSPTHLIKTRGQQVTLRCSSQSGHNTVSWYQQALGQGPQFIFQYYREEENGRGNFPPRFSGLQFPNYSSELNVNALELDDSALYLCASSLALYTDTQYFGPGTRLTVL.

The genes are TRBV5-1 and TRBJ1-6, with D possibly being TRBD1 (6 bases). The CDR3 is 16 residues long. Germline assignment: CDR1 SGHRS and CDR2 YFSETQ. Trimming removed 1 base from V and 4 bases from J, with 12 bases in between. The DNA of the CDR3 is TGCGCCAGCAGCTTGACAGGACAGCGTTATAATTCACCCCTCCACTTT. Its translation is CASSLTGQRYNSPLHF.